This TCR beta chain comes out of a study of tumor and adjacent non-tumor tissue in lung cancer. In the study overall: Patients were aged roughly 30 to 76, about ten men and roughly 5 women, stage I to III. Approximately 4.2 million productive TCRbeta reads were obtained per sample on average. General observations from the study: Normal lung showed higher cumulative top 100 clone frequency than tumor.

As to this clonotype: No antigen is known for it.

Three rounds of nested PCR, following a modified ARM-PCR protocol, produced the TCRbeta library. TCRdb recomputed calls from the multiplex PCR reads with MiXCR, one row per CDR3 protein. This table has approximately 77,000 distinct CDR3 sequences, more than 80% appearing once. No cell sorting was done before RNA was extracted from the tissue. More than 3 cm separated this lung sample from the edge of the tumor. The sequencing sample was made of distant non-tumor lung tissue. This TCR was sampled from a man in his sixties with non-small cell lung cancer.

In DNA form, the CDR3 reads TGTGCCAGCAGCTACGTGCAAACCTACGAGCAGTACTTC. It codes for CASSYVQTYEQYF. The rearrangement links TRBV11-3 to TRBJ2-7; D call uncertain. With 4 bases removed from V and 2 bases from J, the gap between germline ends came to 9 bases. CDR3 length: 13 residues. Germline values: CDR1 SGHNT, CDR2 YENEEA.